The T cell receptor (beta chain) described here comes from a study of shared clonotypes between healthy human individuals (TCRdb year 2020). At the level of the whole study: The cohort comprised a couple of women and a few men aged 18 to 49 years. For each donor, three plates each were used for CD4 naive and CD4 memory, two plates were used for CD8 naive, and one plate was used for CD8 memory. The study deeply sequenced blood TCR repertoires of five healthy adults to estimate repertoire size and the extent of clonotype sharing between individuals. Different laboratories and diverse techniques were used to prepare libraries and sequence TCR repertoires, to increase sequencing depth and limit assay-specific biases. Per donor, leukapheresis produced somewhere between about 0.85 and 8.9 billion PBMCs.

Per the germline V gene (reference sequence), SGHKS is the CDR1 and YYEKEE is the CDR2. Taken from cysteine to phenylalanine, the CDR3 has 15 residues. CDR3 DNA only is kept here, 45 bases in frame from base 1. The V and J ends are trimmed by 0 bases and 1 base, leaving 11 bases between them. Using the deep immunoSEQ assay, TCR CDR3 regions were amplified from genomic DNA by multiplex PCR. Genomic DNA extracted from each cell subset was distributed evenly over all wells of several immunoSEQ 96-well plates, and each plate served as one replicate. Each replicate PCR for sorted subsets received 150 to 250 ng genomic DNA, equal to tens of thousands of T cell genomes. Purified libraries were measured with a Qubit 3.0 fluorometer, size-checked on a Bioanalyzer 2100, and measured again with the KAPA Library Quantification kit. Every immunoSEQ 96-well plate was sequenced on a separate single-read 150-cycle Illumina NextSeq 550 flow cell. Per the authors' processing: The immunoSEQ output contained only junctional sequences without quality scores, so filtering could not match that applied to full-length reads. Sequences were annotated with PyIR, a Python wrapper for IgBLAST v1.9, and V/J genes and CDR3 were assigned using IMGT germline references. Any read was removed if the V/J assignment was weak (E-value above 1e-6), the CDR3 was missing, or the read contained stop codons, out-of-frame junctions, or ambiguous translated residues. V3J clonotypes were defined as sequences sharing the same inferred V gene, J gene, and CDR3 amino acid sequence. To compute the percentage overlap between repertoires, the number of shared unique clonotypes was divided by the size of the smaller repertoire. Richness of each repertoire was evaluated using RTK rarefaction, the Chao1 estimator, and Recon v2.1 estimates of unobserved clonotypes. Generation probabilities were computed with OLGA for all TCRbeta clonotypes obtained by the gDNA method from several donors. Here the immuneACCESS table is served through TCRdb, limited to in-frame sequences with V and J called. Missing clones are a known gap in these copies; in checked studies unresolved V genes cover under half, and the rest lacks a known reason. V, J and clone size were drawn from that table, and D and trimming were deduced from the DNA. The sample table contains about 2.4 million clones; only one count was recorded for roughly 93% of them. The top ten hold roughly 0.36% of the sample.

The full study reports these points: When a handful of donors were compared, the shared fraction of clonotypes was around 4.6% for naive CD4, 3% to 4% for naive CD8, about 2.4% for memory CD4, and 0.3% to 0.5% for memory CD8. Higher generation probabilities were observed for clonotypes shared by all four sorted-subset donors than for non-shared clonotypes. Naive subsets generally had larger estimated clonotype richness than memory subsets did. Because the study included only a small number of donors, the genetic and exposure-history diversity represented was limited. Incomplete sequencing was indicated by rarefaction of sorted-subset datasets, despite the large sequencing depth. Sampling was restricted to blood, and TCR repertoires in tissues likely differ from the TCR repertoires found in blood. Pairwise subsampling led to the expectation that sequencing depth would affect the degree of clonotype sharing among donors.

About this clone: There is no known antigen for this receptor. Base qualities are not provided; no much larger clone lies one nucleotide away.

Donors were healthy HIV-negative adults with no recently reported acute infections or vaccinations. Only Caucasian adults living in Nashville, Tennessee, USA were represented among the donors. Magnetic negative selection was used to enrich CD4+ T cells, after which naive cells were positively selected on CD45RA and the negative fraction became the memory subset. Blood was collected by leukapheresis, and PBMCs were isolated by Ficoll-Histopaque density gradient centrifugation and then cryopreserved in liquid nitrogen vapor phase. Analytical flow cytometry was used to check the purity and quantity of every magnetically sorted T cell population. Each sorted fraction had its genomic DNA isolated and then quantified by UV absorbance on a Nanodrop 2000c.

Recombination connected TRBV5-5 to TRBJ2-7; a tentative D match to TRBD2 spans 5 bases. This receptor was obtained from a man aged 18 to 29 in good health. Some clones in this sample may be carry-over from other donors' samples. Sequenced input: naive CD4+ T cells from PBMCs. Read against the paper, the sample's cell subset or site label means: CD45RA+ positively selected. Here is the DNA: TGTGCCAGCAGCTTGGAAACAGCGGAGTCCTACGAGCAGTACTTC. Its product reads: CASSLETAESYEQYF.